What follows are 21 T cell receptor beta chains derived from one specimen sequenced in a study of T cell responses to AZD1222 COVID-19 vaccine. The repertoire was sequenced with immunoSEQ multiplex PCR; TCRdb's copy has only in-frame clones and lacks some. This sample has 54,000 or so clones, with 80% found just once. Sequences were derived from peripheral blood, sampled 28 days after the second AZD1222 dose. These receptors originate from an adult who received the AZD1222 COVID-19 vaccine.

V gene TRBV24-1 combines with J gene TRBJ2-5; possibly TRBD1 or TRBD2 for D (5 bases each). Germline-derived CDR1 and CDR2 are KGHDR and SFDVKD. The ends were cut back, 2 bases at V and 5 bases at J, with 17 bases in the middle. CDR3 length: 16 residues. CDR3 residues: CATSDSRDAGRETQYF. The CDR3 region has the DNA TGTGCCACCAGTGATTCTAGGGACGCTGGTCGGGAGACCCAGTACTTC.

The chain uses TRBV28 and TRBJ2-6; 8 bases align to TRBD1. Looked up from germline, CDR1 is MDHEN and CDR2 is SYDVKM. V was pared by 9 bases and J by 0 bases, with 1 base of the junction left unmatched. The CDR3 is 14 residues long. The CDR3 region has the DNA TGTGCCAGTACAGGGGGCTCTGGGGCCAACGTCCTGACTTTC. Protein sequence: CASTGGSGANVLTF.

This rearrangement joins TRBV7-8 to TRBJ1-6; no firm D call. From germline, CDR1 is SGHVS and CDR2 FQNEAQ. Trimming removed 6 bases at V and 11 bases at J, with 11 bases between. This CDR3 comprises 12 residues. The CDR3 bases are TGTGCCAGCAGTCGATTGTCCCCACCCCTCCACTTT. It yields the protein CASSRLSPPLHF.

This clone was recorded a few times. The rearrangement links TRBV27 to TRBJ2-6; tentative D call: TRBD2 (5 bases). The ends were cut back, 6 bases at V and 1 base at J, with 13 bases in the middle. The CDR3 has 16 residues. CDR1 MNHEY and CDR2 SMNVEV come from the germline V gene (reference sequence). The CDR3, as DNA: TGTGCCAGCAGGACGGGGTGGGGATCTGGGGCCAACGTCCTGACTTTC. Amino acids: CASRTGWGSGANVLTF.

The chain recombines TRBV4-2 with TRBJ2-5; 7 bases align to TRBD2. Germline trimming cut 1 base from V and 5 bases from J; bases unmatched to any gene: 7. CDR3 length: 15 residues. Per the germline V gene, CDR1 is LGHNA and CDR2 is YNFKEQ. This CDR3 is CASSQARAGMETQYF. The DNA of the CDR3 is TGTGCCAGCAGCCAAGCGAGAGCGGGAATGGAGACCCAGTACTTC.

The chain combines TRBV18 with TRBJ2-3; D is perhaps TRBD1 or TRBD2 (5 bases each). The V end was cut by 1 base, the J end by 0 bases, with 5 bases between. The germline V gene has CDR1 KGHSH and CDR2 LQKENI. The CDR3 is 14 amino acids. This CDR3 is CASSPRGSTDTQYF. Written as DNA, the CDR3 is TGTGCCAGCTCACCACGGGGGAGCACAGATACGCAGTATTTT.

This sequence joins TRBV3-1 (or the pseudogene TRBV3-2) and TRBJ2-3; D gene unclear. Germline V gives CDR1 LGHDT, CDR2 YNNKEL (reference sequence). The CDR3 sequence is 14 residues long. Trimming removed 1 base at V and 4 bases at J, with 9 bases between. The CDR3 DNA reads as TGTGCCAGCAGCCAAGCAGTAGACGCAGATACGCAGTATTTT. Protein sequence: CASSQAVDADTQYF.

The rearrangement uses TRBV6-1 and TRBJ2-7, with TRBD2 matching over 14 bases. Germline CDR1 MNHNS, CDR2 SASEGT. This CDR3 has 13 residues. DNA of the CDR3: TGTGCCAGCAGTGAGAGGACTAGCGGGAGGACTCTCGTC. It codes for CASSERTSGRTLV.

This clone appeared a single time. V and J are TRBV5-1 and TRBJ2-1, with 8 positions matching TRBD1. J was trimmed by 7 bases and V by 0 bases; bases with no gene match: 9. This CDR3 is built from 16 residues. Germline loops: CDR1 SGHRS, CDR2 YFSETQ. CDR3 loop: CASSLARVGQGNEQFF. DNA of the CDR3: TGCGCCAGCAGCTTGGCCAGAGTAGGACAGGGAAATGAGCAGTTCTTC.

This clone was detected a few times. This rearrangement joins TRBV2 to TRBJ2-7, with a weak D call TRBD2 (5 bases). Per germline, CDR1 SNHLY and CDR2 FYNNEI. The CDR3 runs 12 residues. The V end lost 8 bases, the J end lost 2 bases, and 10 bases lay between the germline ends. The DNA of the CDR3 is TGTGCCAGCTCTCACGGGACCTACGAGCAGTACTTC. It translates to CASSHGTYEQYF.

This chain links TRBV2 with TRBJ1-5; no definite D call. This CDR3 comprises 16 residues. Germline V CDR1 and CDR2: SNHLY, FYNNEI. Deletions cut 1 base from V and 3 bases from J, with 13 bases between. CDR3 in amino acids: CASSEVSGGLNQPQHF. CDR3 in DNA: TGTGCCAGCAGTGAAGTCTCTGGCGGGCTCAATCAGCCCCAGCATTTT.

The genes are TRBV28 and TRBJ1-1; D gene ambiguous. With 2 bases removed from V and 7 bases from J, the gap between germline ends came to 2 bases. CDR1 MDHEN and CDR2 SYDVKM come from the germline V gene. There are 10 residues in the CDR3. The CDR3 DNA is TGTGCCAGCAGTTTAGTTGAAGCTTTCTTT. Protein: CASSLVEAFF.

The V gene is TRBV2, the J gene TRBJ1-4; D remains ambiguous. From germline, CDR1 is SNHLY and CDR2 FYNNEI. Trimming removed 4 bases from V and 4 bases from J, with 13 bases in between. The CDR3 extends over 15 amino acids. The CDR3 loop reads CASSGPPEGNEKLFF. The DNA of the CDR3 is TGTGCCAGCAGTGGTCCACCTGAGGGTAATGAAAAACTGTTTTTT.

The J gene is TRBJ2-1, the V gene TRBV5-5; possibly TRBD1 or TRBD2 for D (5 bases each). The CDR3 extends over 15 amino acids. The V gene lost 2 bases and the J gene lost 0 bases, with 9 bases spanning the gap. Germline CDR1 is SGHKS and CDR2 is YYEKEE (reference sequence). This chain's CDR3 is CASSFLGDSYNEQFF. CDR3 nucleotides: TGTGCCAGCAGCTTCTTGGGGGACTCCTACAATGAGCAGTTCTTC.

CDR3 bases: TGTGCCACCCAGACTAGCGGGGAAGGATACAATGAGCAGTTCTTC. Amino acid sequence: CATQTSGEGYNEQFF. The chain links TRBV24-1 to TRBJ2-1, with 11 positions matching TRBD2. Germline loops: CDR1 KGHDR, CDR2 SFDVKD. The CDR3 runs to 15 residues. V was pared by 9 bases and J by 4 bases, with 7 bases of the junction left unmatched.

The rearrangement joins TRBV13 to TRBJ1-4; possible D gene TRBD1, 5 bases. V shed 5 bases and J shed 7 bases, with 8 bases lying between them. CDR3 size: 12 residues. Germline V gives CDR1 PRHDT, CDR2 FYEKMQ (reference sequence). CDR3 coding DNA: TGTGCCAGCAGCCGCCAGGGTGAAAAACTGTTTTTT. Protein product: CASSRQGEKLFF.

This clone was seen more than once but under ten times. V usage is TRBV11-2 and J usage is TRBJ1-3; possible D gene TRBD1, 5 bases. The V gene's germline CDR1 is SGHAT and CDR2 FQNNGV. This CDR3 region has 16 residues. Trimming took 5 bases from V and 0 from J, leaving 14 bases between them. The CDR3 sequence is CASSPRQIRSGNTIYF. CDR3 in DNA: TGTGCCAGCAGCCCGCGACAGATCCGCTCTGGAAACACCATATATTTT. Based on the CDR3 plus reference TRBV11-2 and TRBJ1-3, the full variable domain is EAGVAQSPRYKIIEKRQSVAFWCNPISGHATLYWYQQILGQGPKLLIQFQNNGVVDDSQLPKDRFSAERLKGVDSTLKIQPAKLEDSAVYLCASSPRQIRSGNTIYFGEGSWLTVV.

This clone appeared a few times. V usage is TRBV6-5 and J usage is TRBJ2-6; D remains ambiguous. This CDR3 spans 13 amino acids. Looked up from germline, CDR1 is MNHEY and CDR2 is SVGAGI. The V end lost 6 bases, the J end lost 0 bases, and 3 bases lay between the germline ends. The CDR3 reads CASRDSGANVLTF. DNA for the CDR3: TGTGCCAGCAGAGACTCTGGGGCCAACGTCCTGACTTTC.

The chain joins TRBV7-9 to TRBJ1-3, with no clear D. Trimming removed 10 bases from V and 1 base from J, with 8 bases in between. Germline loops: CDR1 SEHNR, CDR2 FQNEAQ (reference sequence). This CDR3 has 12 amino acids. CDR3: CATSGSGNTIYF. CDR3 sequence (DNA): TGTGCCACCTCGGGGTCTGGAAACACCATATATTTT.

V usage is TRBV5-1 and J usage is TRBJ1-2, with TRBD1 as a possible D gene (6 bases). The germline gives CDR1 SGHRS, CDR2 YFSETQ. The CDR3 covers 17 residues. V lost 4 bases, J lost 0 bases, and 19 bases lay in between. The chain's CDR3 is CASSQRTGQQANYGYTF. DNA of the CDR3: TGCGCCAGCAGCCAGAGAACCGGACAGCAAGCTAACTATGGCTACACCTTC.

This clone was found once. The V gene is TRBV28, the J gene TRBJ1-2, with a possible D match to TRBD1 (5 bases). Trimming took 6 bases from V and 1 from J, leaving 15 bases between them. The CDR3 sequence is 15 residues long. The V gene's germline CDR1 is MDHEN and CDR2 SYDVKM. CDR3 region: CASSAPGNGNYGYTF. The CDR3 DNA follows: TGTGCCAGCAGCGCGCCAGGGAATGGTAACTATGGCTACACCTTC.